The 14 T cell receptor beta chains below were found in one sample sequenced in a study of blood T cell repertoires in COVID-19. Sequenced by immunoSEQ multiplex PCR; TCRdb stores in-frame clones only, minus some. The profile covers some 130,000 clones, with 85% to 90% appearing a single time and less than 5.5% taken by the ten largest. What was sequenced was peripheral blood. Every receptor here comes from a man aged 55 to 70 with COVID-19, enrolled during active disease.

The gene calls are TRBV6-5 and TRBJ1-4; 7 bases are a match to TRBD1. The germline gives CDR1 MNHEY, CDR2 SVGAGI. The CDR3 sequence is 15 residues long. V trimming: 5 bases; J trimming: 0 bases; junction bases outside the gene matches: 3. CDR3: CASSNTGATNEKLFF. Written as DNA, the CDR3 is TGTGCCAGCAGTAATACAGGGGCAACTAATGAAAAACTGTTTTTT.

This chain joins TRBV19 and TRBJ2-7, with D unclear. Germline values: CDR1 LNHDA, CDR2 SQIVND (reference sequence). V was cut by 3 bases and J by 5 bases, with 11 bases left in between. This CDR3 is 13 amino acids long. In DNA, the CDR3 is TGTGCCAGTAGTATTGGATCCCAGGACGAGCAGTACTTC. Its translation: CASSIGSQDEQYF.

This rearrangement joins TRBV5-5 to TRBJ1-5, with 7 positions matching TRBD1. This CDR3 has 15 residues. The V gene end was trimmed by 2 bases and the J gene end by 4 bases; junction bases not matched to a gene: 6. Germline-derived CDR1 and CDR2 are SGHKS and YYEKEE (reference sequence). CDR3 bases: TGTGCCAGCAGCTTACGGACAGGTATTAATCAGCCCCAGCATTTT. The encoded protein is CASSLRTGINQPQHF.

The CDR3 loop reads CASSLGGGEKLFF. DNA for the CDR3: TGTGCCAGCAGCTTAGGGGGGGGTGAAAAACTGTTTTTT. This chain uses TRBV11-2 with TRBJ1-4; possible D gene TRBD1, 5 bases. The V gene lost 1 base and the J gene lost 7 bases, with 7 bases spanning the gap. This CDR3 comprises 13 residues. CDR1 is SGHAT and CDR2 is FQNNGV in the germline V gene.

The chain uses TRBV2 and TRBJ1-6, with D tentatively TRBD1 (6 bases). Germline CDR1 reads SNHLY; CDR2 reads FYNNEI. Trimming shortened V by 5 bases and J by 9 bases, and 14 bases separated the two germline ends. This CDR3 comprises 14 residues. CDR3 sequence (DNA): TGTGCCAGCAGTCTGGACAGCATGGGTTCACCCCTCCACTTT. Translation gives CASSLDSMGSPLHF.

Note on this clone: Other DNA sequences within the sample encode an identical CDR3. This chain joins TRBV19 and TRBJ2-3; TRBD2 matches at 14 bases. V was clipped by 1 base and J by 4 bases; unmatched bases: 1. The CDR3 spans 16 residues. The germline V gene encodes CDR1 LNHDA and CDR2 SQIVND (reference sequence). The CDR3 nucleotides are TGTGCCAGTAGTATAGGACTAGCGGGGGGGCCAGATACGCAGTATTTT. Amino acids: CASSIGLAGGPDTQYF.

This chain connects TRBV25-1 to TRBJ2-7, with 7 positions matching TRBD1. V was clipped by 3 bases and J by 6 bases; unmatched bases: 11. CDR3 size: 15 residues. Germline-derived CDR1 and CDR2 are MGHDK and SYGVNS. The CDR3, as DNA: TGTGCCAGCAGTGAGGGAGACAGGGTGACCCTCGAGCAGTACTTC. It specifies CASSEGDRVTLEQYF.

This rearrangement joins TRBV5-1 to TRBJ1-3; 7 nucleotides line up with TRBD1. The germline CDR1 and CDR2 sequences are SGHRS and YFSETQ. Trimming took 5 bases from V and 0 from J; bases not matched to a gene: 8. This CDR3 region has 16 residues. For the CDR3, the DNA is TGCGCCAGCAGTCCAACCTACAGGGGCTCTGGAAACACCATATATTTT. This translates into CASSPTYRGSGNTIYF.

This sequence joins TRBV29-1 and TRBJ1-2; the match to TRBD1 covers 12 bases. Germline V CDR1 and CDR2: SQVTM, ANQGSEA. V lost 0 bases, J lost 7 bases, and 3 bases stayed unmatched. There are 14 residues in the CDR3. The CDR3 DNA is TGCAGCGTTGAAGAGGGGACAGGGGGCGGTGGCTACACCTTC. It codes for CSVEEGTGGGGYTF. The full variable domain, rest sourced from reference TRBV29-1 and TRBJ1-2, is SAVISQKPSRDICQRGTSLTIQCQVDSQVTMMFWYRQQPGQSLTLIATANQGSEATYESGFVIDKFPISRPNLTFSTLTVSNMSPEDSSIYLCSVEEGTGGGGYTFGSGTRLTVV.

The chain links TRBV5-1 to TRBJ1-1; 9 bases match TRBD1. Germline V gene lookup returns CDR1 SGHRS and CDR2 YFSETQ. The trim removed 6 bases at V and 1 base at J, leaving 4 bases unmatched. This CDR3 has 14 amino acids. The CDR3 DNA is TGCGCCAGCAAGTCGGGACAGGGGAACACTGAAGCTTTCTTT. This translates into CASKSGQGNTEAFF.

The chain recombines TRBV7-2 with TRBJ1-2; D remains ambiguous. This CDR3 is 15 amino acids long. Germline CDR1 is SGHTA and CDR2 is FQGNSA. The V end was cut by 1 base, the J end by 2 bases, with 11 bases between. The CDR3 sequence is CASSLDGVRNYGYTF. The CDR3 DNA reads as TGTGCCAGCAGCTTAGACGGGGTTCGCAACTATGGCTACACCTTC. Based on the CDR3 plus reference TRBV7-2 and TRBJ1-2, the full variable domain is GAGVSQSPSNKVTEKGKDVELRCDPISGHTALYWYRQSLGQGLEFLIYFQGNSAPDKSGLPSDRFSAERTGGSVSTLTIQRTQQEDSAVYLCASSLDGVRNYGYTFGSGTRLTVV.

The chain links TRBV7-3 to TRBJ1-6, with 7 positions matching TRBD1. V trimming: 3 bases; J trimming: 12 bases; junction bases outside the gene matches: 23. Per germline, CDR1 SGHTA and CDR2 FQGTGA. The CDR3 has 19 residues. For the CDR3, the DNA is TGTGCCAGCAGCTTTAATGCGATCCACAGGGGCGCTGGTGGGGAACCCCTCCACTTT. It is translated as CASSFNAIHRGAGGEPLHF.

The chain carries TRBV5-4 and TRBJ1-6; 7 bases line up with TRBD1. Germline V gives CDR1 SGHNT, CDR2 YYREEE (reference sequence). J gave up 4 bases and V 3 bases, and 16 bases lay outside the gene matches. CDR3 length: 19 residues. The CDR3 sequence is CASSSGQDAATIYNSPLHF. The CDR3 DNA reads TGTGCCAGCAGCTCAGGACAGGATGCTGCTACTATTTATAATTCACCCCTCCACTTT.

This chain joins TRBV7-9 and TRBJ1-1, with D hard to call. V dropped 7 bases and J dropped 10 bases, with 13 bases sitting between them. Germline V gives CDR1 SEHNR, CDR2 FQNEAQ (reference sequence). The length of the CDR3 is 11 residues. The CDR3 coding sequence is TGTGCCAGCAACCTAGAGCCCCTAGCTTTCTTT. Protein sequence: CASNLEPLAFF.